Presented here are 10 T cell receptor beta chains from one specimen sequenced in a study of cytomegalovirus exposure and HLA in healthy donors. The PCR employed 60 Vbeta primers together with 13 Jbeta primers. TCRdb keeps only in-frame clones here, not all; method: immunoSEQ multiplex PCR. This sample has 190,000 or so clones; 82% occur once, and the top ten carry 6.5%. Source material: PBMCs. These receptors all come from a woman between 50 and 59 years old in good health and CMV-seropositive.

This clone was recorded only once. The chain uses TRBV27 and TRBJ1-1; no firm D call. With 3 bases removed from V and 1 base from J, the gap between germline ends came to 9 bases. Germline-derived CDR1 and CDR2 are MNHEY and SMNVEV (reference sequence). The CDR3 contains 14 residues. The CDR3 coding sequence is TGTGCCAGCAGTTTGGGAGCCAAGAACACTGAAGCTTTCTTT. It translates to CASSLGAKNTEAFF.

V and J are TRBV25-1 and TRBJ2-5; D not resolved. TRBJ2-7 explains the end of the DNA better; the J call may be wrong. The germline V gene encodes CDR1 MGHDK and CDR2 SYGVNS. CDR3 size: 14 residues. Here the CDR3 DNA reads TGTGCCAGCAGCGACTTGGTTAAACTTGGCGAGCAGTACTTC. Translating it yields CASSDLVKLGEQYF.

The sample holds one count of this clone. This sequence joins TRBV18 and TRBJ1-2; D gene ambiguous. V lost 1 base, J lost 1 base, and 10 bases lay in between. CDR1 and CDR2 from the germline V gene are KGHSH and LQKENI. This CDR3 comprises 15 residues. The CDR3 region has the DNA TGTGCCAGCTCACCACTCAGCGGGGTTAACTATGGCTACACCTTC. Translating gives CASSPLSGVNYGYTF.

This sequence joins TRBV6-5 and TRBJ2-7, with TRBD2 identical over 8 bases. The V segment lost 6 bases and the J segment 5 bases; nucleotides outside the gene matches: 9. The CDR3 contains 14 residues. Per germline, CDR1 MNHEY and CDR2 SVGAGI. In nucleotides, the CDR3 is TGTGCCAGCAGCCTACTAGCGGAGGGACACGAGCAGTACTTC. It encodes CASSLLAEGHEQYF.

The chain uses TRBV19 and TRBJ1-1, with D possibly matching TRBD1 (6 bases). CDR3 length: 14 amino acids. V lost 4 bases and J lost 1, with 10 bases in between. The germline CDR1 and CDR2 sequences are LNHDA and SQIVND (reference sequence). CDR3 residues: CASSSGQTNTEAFF. CDR3 nucleotide sequence: TGTGCCAGTAGTAGTGGACAGACGAACACTGAAGCTTTCTTT.

This sequence joins TRBV5-1 and TRBJ2-3; D is possibly TRBD2 (6 bases). CDR1 is SGHRS and CDR2 is YFSETQ in the germline V gene. The CDR3 runs to 13 residues. The V and J ends lost 2 bases and 6 bases respectively, with 10 bases between them. The CDR3 DNA reads as TGCGCCAGCAGCTTTACCGGGGGTGATACGCAGTATTTT. Translated: CASSFTGGDTQYF.

The V call is TRBV18, the J call TRBJ1-2; 12 bases match TRBD1. J gave up 6 bases and V 3 bases, and 2 bases lay outside the gene matches. The CDR3 runs to 14 residues. Germline V gene data show CDR1 as KGHSH and CDR2 as LQKENI. This CDR3 reads CASSPGTGGHGYTF. For the CDR3, the DNA is TGTGCCAGCTCACCCGGGACAGGGGGCCATGGCTACACCTTC.

The V call is TRBV6-6, the J call TRBJ2-7; TRBD1 matches 9 bases. Unmatched junction bases numbered 3, after V lost 5 bases and J lost 10 bases. This CDR3 has 11 amino acids. Per germline, CDR1 MNHNY and CDR2 SVGAGI (reference sequence). Written as DNA, the CDR3 is TGTGCCAGCAGTCAGGACAGGGGTCAGTACTTC. Translation gives CASSQDRGQYF.

V is TRBV5-1 and J is TRBJ2-2; D is perhaps TRBD2 (5 bases). Trimming removed 6 bases at V and 8 bases at J, with 14 bases between. The CDR3 spans 13 residues. From germline, CDR1 is SGHRS and CDR2 YFSETQ. CDR3 in DNA: TGCGCCAGCAAGGGAGAAGGTCCGGGGGAGCTGTTTTTT. Translated, it gives CASKGEGPGELFF.

The chain recombines TRBV11-3 with TRBJ2-7; TRBD1 matches 10 bases. J gave up 4 bases and V 4 bases, and 7 bases lay outside the gene matches. This CDR3 region has 15 residues. The germline V gene encodes CDR1 SGHNT and CDR2 YENEEA. The CDR3, as DNA: TGTGCCAGCAGCTCGGGGACAGGGGCCGCATACGAGCAGTACTTC. Amino acids: CASSSGTGAAYEQYF.